This T cell receptor (beta chain) was obtained from a study of regulatory T cells in long-lasting Graves disease. Study-wide points: Patients whose Graves' disease persisted exhibited lower TCR diversity than those newly diagnosed.

Time point here: persistent/refractory GD, antithyroid drugs over 5 years with positive TRAb. There was RNA extracted from PBMCs, and the TCR library was made from it. Construction of TCR beta libraries relied on iRepertoire HTBI primers and on Arm-PCR targeting CDR3 regions. TCRdb fed the multiplex PCR reads into MiXCR, producing one record per CDR3 protein. Of approximately 400,000 distinct CDR3 sequences listed, 23% are singletons. The CDR3 extends over 15 amino acids. V dropped 0 bases and J dropped 7 bases, with 15 bases sitting between them. From germline, CDR1 is MGHRA and CDR2 YSYEKL. Turning to this clonotype: Its antigen is not identified.

This TCR derives from a female donor with Graves disease. This chain links TRBV4-1 with TRBJ2-5; perhaps TRBD1 as D (6 bases). The material was peripheral blood mononuclear cells (PBMCs), obtained when the disease was refractory, from a patient treated with antithyroid drugs. The DNA of the CDR3 is TGCGCCAGCAGCCAAGATGGTTCCAGGGGATTGACCCAGTACTTC. Its translation: CASSQDGSRGLTQYF.